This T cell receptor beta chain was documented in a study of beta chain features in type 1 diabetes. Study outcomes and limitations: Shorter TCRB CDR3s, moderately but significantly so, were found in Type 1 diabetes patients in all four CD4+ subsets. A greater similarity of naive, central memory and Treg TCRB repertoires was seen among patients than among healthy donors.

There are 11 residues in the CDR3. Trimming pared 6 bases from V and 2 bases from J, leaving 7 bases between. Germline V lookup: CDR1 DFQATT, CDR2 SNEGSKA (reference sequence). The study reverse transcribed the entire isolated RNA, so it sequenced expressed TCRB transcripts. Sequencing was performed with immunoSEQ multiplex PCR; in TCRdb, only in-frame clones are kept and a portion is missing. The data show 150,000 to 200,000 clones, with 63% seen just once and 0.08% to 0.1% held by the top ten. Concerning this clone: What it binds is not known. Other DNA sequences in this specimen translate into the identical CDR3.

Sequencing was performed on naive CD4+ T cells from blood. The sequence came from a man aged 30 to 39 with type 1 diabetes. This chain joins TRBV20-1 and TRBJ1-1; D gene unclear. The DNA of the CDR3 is TGCAGTGCCCGAGGTAACACTGAAGCTTTCTTT. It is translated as CSARGNTEAFF.